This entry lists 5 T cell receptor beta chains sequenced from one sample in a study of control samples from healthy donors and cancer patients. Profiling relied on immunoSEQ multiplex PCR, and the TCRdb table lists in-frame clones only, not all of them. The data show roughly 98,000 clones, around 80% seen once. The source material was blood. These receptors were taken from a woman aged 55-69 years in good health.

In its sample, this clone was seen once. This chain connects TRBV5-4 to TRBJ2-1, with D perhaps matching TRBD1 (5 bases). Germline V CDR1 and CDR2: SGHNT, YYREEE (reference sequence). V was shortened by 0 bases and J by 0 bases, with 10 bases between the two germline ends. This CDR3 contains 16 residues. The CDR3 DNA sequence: TGTGCCAGCAGCTTGGCCCTCCAGGGCTCCTACAATGAGCAGTTCTTC. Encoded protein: CASSLALQGSYNEQFF.

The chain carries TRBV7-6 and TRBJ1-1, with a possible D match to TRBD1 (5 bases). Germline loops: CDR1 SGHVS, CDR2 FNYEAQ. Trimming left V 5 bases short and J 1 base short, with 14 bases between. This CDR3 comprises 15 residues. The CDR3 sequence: CASSPRQGRNTEAFF. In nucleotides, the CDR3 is TGTGCCAGCAGCCCACGGCAGGGAAGGAACACTGAAGCTTTCTTT.

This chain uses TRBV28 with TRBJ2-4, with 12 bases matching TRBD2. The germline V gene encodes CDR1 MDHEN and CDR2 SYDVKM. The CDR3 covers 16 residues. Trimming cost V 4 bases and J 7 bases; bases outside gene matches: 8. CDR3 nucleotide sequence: TGTGCCAGCAGTTCGTCGACTAGCGGGAGTGGTAACATTCAGTACTTC. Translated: CASSSSTSGSGNIQYF.

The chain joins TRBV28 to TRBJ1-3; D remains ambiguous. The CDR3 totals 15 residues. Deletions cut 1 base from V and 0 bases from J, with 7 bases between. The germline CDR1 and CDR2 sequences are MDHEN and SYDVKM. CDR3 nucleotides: TGTGCCAGCAGTTTATTGGCTACCTCTGGAAACACCATATATTTT. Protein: CASSLLATSGNTIYF.

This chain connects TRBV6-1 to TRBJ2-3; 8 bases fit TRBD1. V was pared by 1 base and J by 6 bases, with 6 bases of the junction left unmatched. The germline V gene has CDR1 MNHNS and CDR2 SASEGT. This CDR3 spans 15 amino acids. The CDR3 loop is CASSEGGRGRDTQYF. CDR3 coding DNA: TGTGCCAGCAGTGAAGGCGGCAGGGGGCGGGATACGCAGTATTTT.